This record looks at one TCR beta chain sequence and its context. These data are taken from a study of blood T cell repertoires in COVID-19. For the study at large: Both acute and convalescent COVID-19 samples were obtained from the United States, Italy and Spain. PBMCs, B-cell-depleted T cells, or T cells were the source of the cDNA or gDNA that made up the material.

CDR3 length equals 17 residues. In germline, CDR1 is SGHTA, CDR2 FQGTGA. Trimming removed 1 base from V and 0 bases from J, with 13 bases in between. In the original workflow: Amplification of reference gene primers was used by the study to estimate nucleated cell counts. Method: immunoSEQ multiplex PCR; TCRdb's copy keeps in-frame clones and lacks some. V, J and clone size derive from that table, while D and trimming were established from the DNA sequence. The profile shows under 350,000 clones, 85% of them singletons. The TCR originated in a human donor in a cohort sampled during active COVID-19. The sequencing input was peripheral blood. The chain combines TRBV7-3 with TRBJ1-3; D gene uncertain. DNA for the CDR3: TGTGCCAGCAGCTTAAGATCGGGGAAAGTCTCTGGAAACACCATATATTTT. Its translation is CASSLRSGKVSGNTIYF.